One and the same sample provided the 30 T cell receptor beta chains below, sequenced in a study of cytomegalovirus exposure and HLA in healthy donors. The PCR had 60 Vbeta and 13 Jbeta primers. Libraries were prepared by immunoSEQ multiplex PCR; TCRdb keeps only in-frame clonotypes and omits some of them. The table records 150,000 to 200,000 clones, roughly four fifths of them present only once. Specimen: PBMCs. The receptors stem from a man aged 50 to 60 in good health and CMV-seropositive.

This sequence joins TRBV28 and TRBJ1-2; TRBD1 is a possible D gene (5 bases). The V end was cut by 5 bases, the J end by 0 bases, with 16 bases between. Germline V lookup: CDR1 MDHEN, CDR2 SYDVKM. The CDR3 contains 16 residues. CDR3 in amino acids: CASSKTQGIPNYGYTF. Here the CDR3 DNA reads TGTGCCAGCAGTAAAACGCAGGGAATTCCTAACTATGGCTACACCTTC.

Comment on this clone: Germline and junction disagree at one end, which may indicate a read error. V is TRBV7-9 and J is TRBJ1-2, with 8 bases lining up with TRBD1. CDR1 is SEHNR, CDR2 FQNEAQ, per germline (reference sequence). The CDR3 spans 16 residues. The CDR3 here is CSSSPTRTGTNYGYTF. The CDR3 DNA is TGTTCCAGCAGCCCCACCCGGACAGGGACGAACTATGGCTACACCTTC.

The chain uses TRBV19 and TRBJ1-5; D is undetermined. The CDR3 runs to 16 residues. The V gene's germline CDR1 is LNHDA and CDR2 SQIVND (reference sequence). Trimming left V 6 bases short and J 1 base short, with 16 bases between. Written as DNA, the CDR3 is TGTGCCAGTAGCGCTAACAGTAGTCCGAGCAATCAGCCCCAGCATTTT. Protein: CASSANSSPSNQPQHF.

The CDR3 sequence is CASSLTGGHEQFF. The CDR3 DNA reads TGTGCCAGCAGTTTAACGGGAGGGCATGAGCAGTTCTTC. The V and J genes are TRBV27 and TRBJ2-1; 8 bases line up with TRBD2. V gave up 2 bases and J gave up 8 bases; unmatched junction bases: 2. CDR1 is MNHEY, CDR2 SMNVEV, per germline (reference sequence). CDR3 length: 13 residues.

This clone has just a few counts. This rearrangement joins TRBV5-4 to TRBJ2-3, with 8 bases that match TRBD2. The length of the CDR3 is 15 residues. V shed 1 base and J 10 bases; nucleotides not matched to a gene: 11. In germline, CDR1 is SGHNT, CDR2 YYREEE (reference sequence). The CDR3 loop reads CASSLRAPRGGSQYF. As DNA, the CDR3 is TGTGCCAGCAGCTTGCGGGCGCCTCGGGGGGGGTCGCAGTATTTT.

This clone was found once. The chain combines TRBV5-1 with TRBJ2-5, with a weak D call TRBD2 (5 bases). The length of the CDR3 is 16 residues. Germline lookup yields CDR1 SGHRS and CDR2 YFSETQ. V was shortened by 4 bases and J by 5 bases, with 21 bases between the two germline ends. The CDR3 coding sequence is TGCGCCAGCAGCCTGTTAGCGACATCGTTGGTGGAGACCCAGTACTTC. This sequence encodes CASSLLATSLVETQYF.

The CDR3 nucleotides read TGTGCCAGCAGCCAAGGGACAGGGGGGCAGCCCCAGCATTTT. It yields the protein CASSQGTGGQPQHF. V and J are TRBV7-9 and TRBJ1-5; TRBD1 aligns across 11 bases. The CDR3 spans 14 residues. V gave up 5 bases and J gave up 7 bases; unmatched junction bases: 4. The V gene's germline CDR1 is SEHNR and CDR2 FQNEAQ (reference sequence).

The J gene is TRBJ1-1, the V gene TRBV10-3, with 9 bases fitting TRBD1. CDR3 size: 16 residues. With V trimmed by 7 bases and J by 3 bases, 12 bases remained unmatched. Germline CDR1 and CDR2: ENHRY and SYGVKD. CDR3 region: CAIKAGTGFRDTEAFF. CDR3 coding DNA: TGTGCCATCAAGGCAGGGACAGGGTTTAGGGACACTGAAGCTTTCTTT.

This clone showed up just once. The gene calls are TRBV6-6 and TRBJ1-5, with 7 positions matching TRBD1. The junction had 3 bases not matched to a gene; V was cut back by 7 bases and J by 3 bases. The CDR3 spans 13 residues. CDR1 and CDR2 from the germline V gene are MNHNY and SVGAGI (reference sequence). DNA for the CDR3: TGTGCCAGCACCAGGGGGTTCAATCAGCCCCAGCATTTT. Protein sequence: CASTRGFNQPQHF.

The genes are TRBV11-3 and TRBJ2-7; 8 bases fit TRBD1. The junction had 11 bases not matched to a gene; V was cut back by 5 bases and J by 5 bases. Germline assignment: CDR1 SGHNT and CDR2 YENEEA. The CDR3 sequence is 15 residues long. This CDR3 reads CASSINGQGVHEQYF. Here the CDR3 DNA reads TGTGCCAGCAGCATAAACGGACAGGGTGTCCACGAGCAGTACTTC.

The rearrangement links TRBV7-9 to TRBJ1-1; 8 positions match TRBD1. V was pared by 4 bases and J by 5 bases, with 9 bases of the junction left unmatched. Germline-derived CDR1 and CDR2 are SEHNR and FQNEAQ (reference sequence). The CDR3 runs 15 residues. The CDR3 DNA reads TGTGCCAGCAGCTGGTCCAGGGGGCGTGTAACTGAAGCTTTCTTT. Its protein is CASSWSRGRVTEAFF.

The V and J genes are TRBV7-9 and TRBJ1-2; 7 bases align to TRBD1. The V gene's germline CDR1 is SEHNR and CDR2 FQNEAQ (reference sequence). J was trimmed by 2 bases and V by 5 bases; bases with no gene match: 11. The CDR3 covers 16 residues. CDR3 nucleotide sequence: TGTGCCAGCAGCCCTTACGTACGGGACAGCAACTATGGCTACACCTTC. Translated: CASSPYVRDSNYGYTF. Variable domain in full (rest from reference TRBV7-9 and TRBJ1-2): DTGVSQNPRHKITKRGQNVTFRCDPISEHNRLYWYRQTLGQGPEFLTYFQNEAQLEKSRLLSDRFSAERPKGSFSTLEIQRTEQGDSAMYLCASSPYVRDSNYGYTFGSGTRLTVV.

In its sample, this clone was seen once. The chain combines TRBV7-2 with TRBJ1-2, with 7 bases that match TRBD1. The germline gives CDR1 SGHTA, CDR2 FQGNSA. This CDR3 region has 14 residues. Trimming at V came to 5 bases and at J to 6 bases, leaving 9 bases not matched to a gene. CDR3 nucleotide sequence: TGTGCCAGCAGCCACCTGACAGGGTATAATGGCTACACCTTC. This encodes CASSHLTGYNGYTF.

The CDR3 DNA is TGTGCCAGCAGCCATCGTGGCGGGGGGTACGAGCAGTACTTC. Amino acids: CASSHRGGGYEQYF. The rearrangement links TRBV7-3 to TRBJ2-7; 8 bases fit TRBD2. CDR1 SGHTA and CDR2 FQGTGA come from the germline V gene. V lost 5 bases and J lost 4; bases outside the gene matches: 7. CDR3 length: 14 amino acids.

This chain links TRBV27 with TRBJ1-2; 8 bases line up with TRBD1. The trim removed 6 bases at V and 8 bases at J, leaving 14 bases unmatched. This CDR3 region has 15 residues. CDR1 and CDR2 from the germline V gene are MNHEY and SMNVEV (reference sequence). The CDR3: CASSQRTGKVRGYTF. The CDR3 DNA sequence: TGTGCCAGCAGCCAAAGGACAGGGAAGGTCCGGGGCTACACCTTC.

The chain joins TRBV4-1 to TRBJ2-7, with 7 bases fitting TRBD1. Germline V gene sequence: CDR1 MGHRA, CDR2 YSYEKL. CDR3 length: 12 residues. Trimming at V came to 4 bases and at J to 5 bases, leaving 2 bases not matched to a gene. The CDR3 region is CASSPTGNEQYF. In DNA form, the CDR3 reads TGCGCCAGCAGCCCGACAGGGAACGAGCAGTACTTC.

This chain connects TRBV7-6 to TRBJ2-7, with 8 bases matching TRBD2. The CDR3 has 17 residues. V dropped 1 base and J dropped 5; count of bases not matched to a gene: 13. Looked up from germline, CDR1 is SGHVS and CDR2 is FNYEAQ. CDR3 sequence: CASSLGSGRAGEHEQYF. The CDR3 nucleotides read TGTGCCAGCAGCTTAGGATCGGGGCGAGCGGGAGAACACGAGCAGTACTTC.

In DNA form, the CDR3 reads TGTGCCAGCAGTGAAATGGGGCCTTGGTCCTACAATGAGCAGTTCTTC. It is translated as CASSEMGPWSYNEQFF. The V and J genes are TRBV6-1 and TRBJ2-1, with D perhaps TRBD1 (5 bases). The CDR3 has 16 amino acids. Germline V CDR1 and CDR2: MNHNS, SASEGT. Trimming stripped 2 bases from V and 1 base from J, with 12 bases between.

This sequence joins TRBV5-1 and TRBJ2-3; D is possibly TRBD1 (6 bases). V gave up 4 bases and J gave up 2 bases, with 11 bases separating them. The germline CDR1 and CDR2 sequences are SGHRS and YFSETQ. This CDR3 contains 14 residues. The CDR3 nucleotides read TGCGCCAGCAGCGATTCGGGACACACAGATACGCAGTATTTT. This encodes CASSDSGHTDTQYF.

V is TRBV27 and J is TRBJ2-2; TRBD2 agrees at 9 bases. Germline values: CDR1 MNHEY, CDR2 SMNVEV (reference sequence). The CDR3 consists of 16 residues. Trimming removed 5 bases from V and 3 bases from J; junction bases left unmatched: 7. CDR3 nucleotide sequence: TGTGCCAGCAGTGGGGCGGGGGGGCCGTACACCGGGGAGCTGTTTTTT. It is translated as CASSGAGGPYTGELFF.

The CDR3 loop is CASSQAGGAWEYF. The DNA of the CDR3 is TGTGCCAGCAGCCAAGCGGGCGGGGCTTGGGAGTATTTT. This rearrangement joins TRBV14 to TRBJ2-3; weak D call: TRBD2 (6 bases). CDR3 length equals 13 residues. The ends were cut back, 1 base at V and 13 bases at J, with 15 bases in the middle. CDR1 is SGHDN, CDR2 FVKESK, per germline.

This sequence joins TRBV5-4 and TRBJ2-3, with unresolved D. V lost 1 base and J lost 3, with 9 bases in between. Germline V gene sequence: CDR1 SGHNT, CDR2 YYREEE (reference sequence). The CDR3 covers 14 residues. The CDR3 region is CASSLSVQTDTQYF. Here the CDR3 DNA reads TGTGCCAGCAGCTTGTCCGTACAGACAGATACGCAGTATTTT. Together with reference TRBV5-4 and TRBJ2-3, the CDR3 gives the full variable domain: ETGVTQSPTHLIKTRGQQVTLRCSSQSGHNTVSWYQQALGQGPQFIFQYYREEENGRGNFPPRFSGLQFPNYSSELNVNALELDDSALYLCASSLSVQTDTQYFGPGTRLTVL.

J is TRBJ1-6 and V is TRBV6-5; D might be TRBD1 (5 bases). The CDR3 is 14 residues long. Germline assignment: CDR1 MNHEY and CDR2 SVGAGI. V was pared by 2 bases and J by 7 bases, with 9 bases between. The CDR3 region has the DNA TGTGCCAGCAGTTACGAGACAGCAAATTCACCCCTCCACTTT. This gives the protein CASSYETANSPLHF.

The gene calls are TRBV5-8 and TRBJ2-3; 8 bases line up with TRBD2. This CDR3 spans 16 amino acids. Unmatched junction bases numbered 11, after V lost 3 bases and J lost 5 bases. The germline gives CDR1 SGHTS, CDR2 YDEGEE. CDR3 in amino acids: CASSYALGTSLDTQYF. CDR3 DNA sequence: TGTGCCAGCAGCTACGCTTTGGGGACTAGTTTAGATACGCAGTATTTT.

This clone occurred once. The rearrangement links TRBV7-3 to TRBJ2-1, with 8 bases lining up with TRBD1. The CDR3 totals 15 residues. The germline V gene has CDR1 SGHTA and CDR2 FQGTGA. J lost 7 bases, V lost 2 bases, and 7 bases had no gene match. The CDR3 is CASSLQGANLNEQFF. CDR3 DNA sequence: TGTGCCAGCAGCTTACAGGGGGCAAACCTAAATGAGCAGTTCTTC.

This clone was counted only a few times. J is TRBJ2-7 and V is TRBV5-4; unclear D gene. The germline V gene has CDR1 SGHNT and CDR2 YYREEE (reference sequence). Trimming pared 4 bases from V and 0 bases from J, leaving 17 bases between. The CDR3 contains 16 residues. In DNA form, the CDR3 reads TGTGCCAGCAGCACGGCTGGGCGATCCAGCTCCTACGAGCAGTACTTC. Its translation: CASSTAGRSSSYEQYF.

J is TRBJ2-2 and V is TRBV9; 8 bases are shared with TRBD1. Trimming at V came to 5 bases and at J to 6 bases, leaving 9 bases not matched to a gene. Germline lookup yields CDR1 SGDLS and CDR2 YYNGEE. The CDR3 is made up of 15 amino acids. The CDR3 coding sequence is TGTGCCAGCAGACCCGGACAGGGTAGCGCCGGGGAGCTGTTTTTT. Translated: CASRPGQGSAGELFF.

J is TRBJ2-5 and V is TRBV4-2; TRBD2 matches 13 bases. The germline gives CDR1 LGHNA, CDR2 YNFKEQ. V trimming: 1 base; J trimming: 4 bases; junction bases outside the gene matches: 6. There are 17 residues in the CDR3. CDR3 DNA sequence: TGTGCCAGCAGCCAAGGGACTAGCGGGGGCCTGGGAGAGACCCAGTACTTC. Translation gives CASSQGTSGGLGETQYF.

The CDR3 DNA sequence: TGTGCCAGCAGTACCACCAGTTGGGAGCAGTACTTC. Its protein product is CASSTTSWEQYF. The V gene is TRBV28, the J gene TRBJ2-7, with no clear D. The CDR3 is made up of 12 amino acids. V lost 5 bases and J 7 bases, leaving 12 bases between the germline ends. CDR1 MDHEN and CDR2 SYDVKM come from the germline V gene.

CDR3 nucleotides: TGTGCCAGCAGTGACAGGGGAGCGGGCAATCAGCCCCAGCATTTT. Residues: CASSDRGAGNQPQHF. This chain joins TRBV6-1 and TRBJ1-5, with D possibly being TRBD1 (6 bases). CDR3 length: 15 amino acids. The V end lost 3 bases, the J end lost 2 bases, and 11 bases lay between the germline ends. Per germline, CDR1 MNHNS and CDR2 SASEGT.